These 17 T cell receptor beta chains originate from one sample sequenced in a study of T cells in Graves' hyperthyroidism and ophthalmopathy. The investigators amplified TCR beta CDR3 regions from RNA transcripts. The HTBI primer set drove a first-round RT-PCR of the TCR CDR3. One entry per CDR3 protein results from TCRdb running MiXCR on the multiplex PCR reads. The table has around 620,000 distinct CDR3 sequences, roughly 16% seen once. Sequenced input: blood. These receptors all come from a woman under 40 with Graves' hyperthyroidism.

This clonotype was seen repeatedly, ten times or more. CDR3 nucleotide sequence: TGTGCCAGCAGTCCTACAGGGGTTGGGACCCAGTACTTC. Encoded protein: CASSPTGVGTQYF. The chain couples TRBV28 to TRBJ2-5; 7 bases align to TRBD1. This CDR3 has 13 amino acids. With 5 bases clipped from V and 7 bases from J, the junction kept 7 bases outside the gene matches. Germline V gene lookup returns CDR1 MDHEN and CDR2 SYDVKM.

The CDR3 DNA sequence: TGTGCCATCAGTGAAGCAGGGGCTACTCCGCAGTACTTC. It yields the protein CAISEAGATPQYF. V is TRBV10-3 and J is TRBJ2-7; maybe TRBD1 (6 bases). The length of the CDR3 is 13 residues. V dropped 3 bases and J dropped 9 bases, with 15 bases sitting between them. Looked up from germline, CDR1 is ENHRY and CDR2 is SYGVKD.

Comments on this clonotype: This clone may be a read error of a much larger clone one base away. The rearrangement joins TRBV29-1 to TRBJ2-1; 12 bases fit TRBD1. The DNA end is more similar to TRBJ2-7, so the J call may be wrong. Germline V CDR1 and CDR2: SQVTM, ANQGSEA. The CDR3 runs to 16 residues. CDR3 nucleotides: TGCAGCGCCCCGGGACAGGGGGCAGGGTCCTACAATGAGCAGTACTTC. It yields the protein CSAPGQGAGSYNEQYF.

Note on this clonotype: One junction end does not reproduce the germline sequence, and a read error may be involved. V is TRBV27 and J is TRBJ1-5; D not certain. CDR3 length: 13 residues. Germline V lookup: CDR1 MNHEY, CDR2 SMNVEV (reference sequence). Here the CDR3 DNA reads TGTGCCAGCAATTTATCGAGCAATCAGCCCCAGCATTTT. Its translation is CASNLSSNQPQHF.

This clonotype was seen many times. The CDR3 sequence is CASSIPSGTALGYNEQFF. CDR3 DNA: TGTGCCAGCAGCATACCCTCCGGGACAGCGTTAGGCTACAATGAGCAGTTCTTC. The chain recombines TRBV7-9 with TRBJ2-1; 7 bases align to TRBD1. CDR3 length: 18 residues. Per germline, CDR1 SEHNR and CDR2 FQNEAQ (reference sequence). With V trimmed by 5 bases and J by 3 bases, 16 bases remained unmatched.

The sample holds many counts of this clonotype. This sequence joins TRBV6-1 and TRBJ1-2; no definite D call. Between the trimmed V and J ends, which lost 8 bases and 1 base, there was a span of 5 bases. Per germline, CDR1 MNHNS and CDR2 SASEGT. This CDR3 region has 11 residues. The CDR3 DNA reads TGTGCCAGCGGCCGTAACTATGGCTACACCTTC. It translates to CASGRNYGYTF.

This clonotype came up many times. The genes are TRBV6-1 and TRBJ2-3; no reliable D call. Trimming removed 7 bases from V and 2 bases from J, with 4 bases in between. CDR1 is MNHNS and CDR2 is SASEGT in the germline V gene. The CDR3 loop spans 11 amino acids. CDR3 sequence: CASTNTDTQYF. CDR3 sequence (DNA): TGTGCCAGCACCAACACAGATACGCAGTATTTT.

This sequence joins TRBV28 and TRBJ1-5; TRBD1 aligns across 7 bases. This CDR3 contains 15 residues. V lost 5 bases and J lost 7; bases outside the gene matches: 11. CDR1 and CDR2 from the germline V gene are MDHEN and SYDVKM. The CDR3: CASSTVRQGRQPQHF. CDR3 nucleotides: TGTGCCAGCAGTACCGTTCGACAGGGTCGGCAGCCCCAGCATTTT.

The chain links TRBV7-9 to TRBJ2-3; D call uncertain. This CDR3 region has 15 residues. Between the trimmed V and J ends, which lost 0 bases and 0 bases, there was a span of 7 bases. CDR1 and CDR2 from the germline V gene are SEHNR and FQNEAQ (reference sequence). CDR3 amino acids: CASSLAQFSTDTQYF. As DNA, the CDR3 is TGTGCCAGCAGCTTAGCACAGTTTAGCACAGATACGCAGTATTTT.

The table lists this clonotype with many counts. This rearrangement joins TRBV28 to TRBJ2-7, with a tentative D call TRBD2 (6 bases). Germline V gene data show CDR1 as MDHEN and CDR2 as SYDVKM. Trimming took 2 bases from V and 0 from J, leaving 14 bases between them. This CDR3 spans 16 amino acids. This CDR3 is CASSLQGGIYSYEQYF. CDR3 bases: TGTGCCAGCAGTTTACAGGGCGGGATTTACTCCTACGAGCAGTACTTC.

This clonotype was observed a handful of times. V is TRBV28 and J is TRBJ1-4; D unresolved. CDR3 length: 13 amino acids. Germline CDR1 reads MDHEN; CDR2 reads SYDVKM. With 7 bases removed from V and 0 bases from J, the gap between germline ends came to 6 bases. CDR3: CASNSATNEKLFF. The CDR3 region has the DNA TGTGCCAGCAACAGTGCAACTAATGAAAAACTGTTTTTT.

This clonotype was counted many times. The chain employs TRBV3-1 and TRBJ1-4; 8 bases are shared with TRBD1. Germline lookup yields CDR1 LGHDT and CDR2 YNNKEL (reference sequence). The CDR3 covers 15 residues. V lost 0 bases, J lost 6 bases, and 3 bases stayed unmatched. The CDR3 spells CASSQEGQGDEKLFF. The CDR3 DNA sequence: TGTGCCAGCAGCCAAGAAGGACAGGGCGATGAAAAACTGTTTTTT.

This clonotype has at least ten counts. The chain uses TRBV30 and TRBJ1-1; D remains ambiguous. Germline lookup yields CDR1 GTSNPN and CDR2 SVGIG (reference sequence). Trimming removed 0 bases from V and 0 bases from J, with 11 bases in between. There are 15 residues in the CDR3. The CDR3 DNA sequence: TGTGCCTGGAGTGTACGCAGGCCCATGAACACTGAAGCTTTCTTT. Translated: CAWSVRRPMNTEAFF.

This clonotype came up once. A much larger clone sits a single nucleotide away, making a read error possible. The rearrangement links TRBV12-3 or TRBV12-4 to TRBJ1-5; D call uncertain. The CDR3 length is 14 residues. The ends were cut back, 3 bases at V and 6 bases at J, with 12 bases in the middle. CDR3 protein: CASSFGIGGQPQHF. CDR3 DNA: TGTGCCAGCAGTTTTGGGATAGGTGGTCAGCCCCAGCATTTT.

This clonotype was detected only a few times. The CDR3: CASSLAQGRQNIQYF. The CDR3 nucleotides read TGCGCCAGCAGCTTGGCACAGGGGAGGCAAAACATTCAGTACTTC. The chain employs TRBV5-1 and TRBJ2-4; a possible D gene is TRBD1 (7 bases). The CDR3 contains 15 residues. Trimming removed 0 bases at V and 5 bases at J, with 12 bases between. From germline, CDR1 is SGHRS and CDR2 YFSETQ.

This clonotype has ten or more counts. The chain couples TRBV20-1 to TRBJ2-5; D may be TRBD2 (6 bases). V dropped 2 bases and J dropped 4 bases, with 14 bases sitting between them. The CDR3 consists of 14 residues. The germline V gene has CDR1 DFQATT and CDR2 SNEGSKA (reference sequence). The CDR3 DNA reads TGCAGTGCTAGACCCGGGAGAATGGTAGAGACCCAGTACTTC. Residues: CSARPGRMVETQYF.

The sample holds many counts of this clonotype. This chain connects TRBV7-2 to TRBJ2-3; 7 nucleotides align to TRBD2. CDR3 length: 15 residues. V was pared by 3 bases and J by 2 bases, with 5 bases of the junction left unmatched. Germline V gives CDR1 SGHTA, CDR2 FQGNSA. The CDR3: CASSFRAGDTDTQYF. For the CDR3, the DNA is TGTGCCAGCAGCTTTAGGGCGGGAGACACAGATACGCAGTATTTT.